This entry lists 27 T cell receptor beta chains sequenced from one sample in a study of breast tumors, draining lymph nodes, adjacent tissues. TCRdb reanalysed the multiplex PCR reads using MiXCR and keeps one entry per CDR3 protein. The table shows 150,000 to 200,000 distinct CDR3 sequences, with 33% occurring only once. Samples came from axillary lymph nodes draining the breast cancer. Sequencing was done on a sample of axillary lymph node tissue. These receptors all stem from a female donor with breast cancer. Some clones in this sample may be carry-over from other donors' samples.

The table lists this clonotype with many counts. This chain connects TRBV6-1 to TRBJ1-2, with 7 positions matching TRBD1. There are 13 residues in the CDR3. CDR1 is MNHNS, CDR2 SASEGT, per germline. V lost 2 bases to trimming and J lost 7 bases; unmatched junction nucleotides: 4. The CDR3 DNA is TGTGCCAGCAGTGAAACAGACAGGGTTGGCTACACCTTC. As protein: CASSETDRVGYTF.

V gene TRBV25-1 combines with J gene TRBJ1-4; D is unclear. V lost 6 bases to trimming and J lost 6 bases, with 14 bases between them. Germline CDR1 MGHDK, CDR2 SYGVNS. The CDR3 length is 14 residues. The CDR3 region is CASSALSGHEKLFF. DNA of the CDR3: TGTGCCAGCAGCGCCCTAAGTGGGCATGAAAAACTGTTTTTT.

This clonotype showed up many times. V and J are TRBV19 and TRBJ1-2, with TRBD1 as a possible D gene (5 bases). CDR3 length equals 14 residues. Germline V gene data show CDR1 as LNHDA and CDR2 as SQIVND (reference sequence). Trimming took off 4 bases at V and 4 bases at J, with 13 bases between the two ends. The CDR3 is CASSTQAGTYGYTF. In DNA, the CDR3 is TGTGCCAGTAGTACCCAGGCAGGGACCTATGGCTACACCTTC. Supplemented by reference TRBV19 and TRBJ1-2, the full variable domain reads DGGITQSPKYLFRKEGQNVTLSCEQNLNHDAMYWYRQDPGQGLRLIYYSQIVNDFQKGDIAEGYSVSREKKESFPLTVTSAQKNPTAFYLCASSTQAGTYGYTFGSGTRLTVV.

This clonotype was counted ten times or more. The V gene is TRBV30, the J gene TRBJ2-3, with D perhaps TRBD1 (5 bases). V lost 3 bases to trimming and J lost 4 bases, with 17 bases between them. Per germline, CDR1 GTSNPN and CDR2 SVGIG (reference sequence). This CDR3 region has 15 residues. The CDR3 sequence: CAWSDTSGFSDTQYF. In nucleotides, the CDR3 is TGTGCCTGGAGCGATACCTCAGGGTTTTCAGATACGCAGTATTTT.

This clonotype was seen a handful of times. CDR3 protein: CASSQAGGNTGELFF. CDR3 coding DNA: TGTGCCAGCAGTCAAGCGGGGGGGAACACCGGGGAGCTGTTTTTT. V is TRBV6-4 and J is TRBJ2-2, with TRBD2 matching over 9 bases. Germline V gene data show CDR1 as MRHNA and CDR2 as SNTAGT. The CDR3 covers 15 residues. The trim removed 5 bases at V and 1 base at J, leaving 2 bases unmatched.

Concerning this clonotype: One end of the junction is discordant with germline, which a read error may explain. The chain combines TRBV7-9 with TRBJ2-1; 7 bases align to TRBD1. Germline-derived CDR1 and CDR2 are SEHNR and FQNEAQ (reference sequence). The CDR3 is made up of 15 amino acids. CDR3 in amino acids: CASSHNRDSNNDQLF. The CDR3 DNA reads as TGTGCCAGCAGCCATAACCGGGACAGCAACAATGACCAGCTCTTC.

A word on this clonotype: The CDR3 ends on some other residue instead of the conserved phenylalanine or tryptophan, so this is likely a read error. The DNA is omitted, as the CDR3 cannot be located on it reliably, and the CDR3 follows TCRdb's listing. CDR3 residues: CASSEAPRT. The V gene is TRBV2, the J gene TRBJ2-6; TRBD1 was called by the table and not checked on the DNA. Germline values: CDR1 SNHLY, CDR2 FYNNEI. With termini counted, the CDR3 has 9 amino acids.

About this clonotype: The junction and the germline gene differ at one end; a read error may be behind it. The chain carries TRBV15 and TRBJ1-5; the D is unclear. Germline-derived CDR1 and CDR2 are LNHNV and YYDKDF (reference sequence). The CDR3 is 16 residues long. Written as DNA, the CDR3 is TGTGCCACCAGCAGAGATACTGGAAATAGCAATCAGCCCCGGCACTTT. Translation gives CATSRDTGNSNQPRHF. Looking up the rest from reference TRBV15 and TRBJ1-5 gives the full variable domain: DAMVIQNPRYQVTQFGKPVTLSCSQTLNHNVMYWYQQKSSQAPKLLFHYYDKDFNNEADTPDNFQSRRPNTSFCFLDIRSPGLGDTAMYLCATSRDTGNSNQPRHFGDGTRLSIL.

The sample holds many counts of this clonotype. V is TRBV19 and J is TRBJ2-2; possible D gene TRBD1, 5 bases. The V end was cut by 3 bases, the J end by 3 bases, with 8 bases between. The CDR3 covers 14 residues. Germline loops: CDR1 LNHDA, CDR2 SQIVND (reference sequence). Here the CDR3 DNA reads TGTGCCAGTAGTATGGGCAGGGACACCGGGGAGCTGTTTTTT. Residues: CASSMGRDTGELFF.

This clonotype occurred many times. DNA for the CDR3: TGCAGTGCTAGAGCAAGAGATCCGCGGACAGGGCCGCAGTATTTT. Encoded protein: CSARARDPRTGPQYF. The chain combines TRBV20-1 with TRBJ2-3; 8 nucleotides align to TRBD1. Germline CDR1 DFQATT, CDR2 SNEGSKA (reference sequence). The CDR3 is made up of 15 amino acids. Germline trimming cut 1 base from V and 10 bases from J; bases unmatched to any gene: 13.

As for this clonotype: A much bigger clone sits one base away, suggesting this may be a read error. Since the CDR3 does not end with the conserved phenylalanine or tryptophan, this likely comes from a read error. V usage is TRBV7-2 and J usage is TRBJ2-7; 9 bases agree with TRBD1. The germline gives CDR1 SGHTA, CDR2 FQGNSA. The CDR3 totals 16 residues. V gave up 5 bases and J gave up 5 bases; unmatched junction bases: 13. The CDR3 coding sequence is TGTGCCAGCAGCCTGTACAGGGGGCTCCGCCCCGACGAGCAGTACTCC. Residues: CASSLYRGLRPDEQYS.

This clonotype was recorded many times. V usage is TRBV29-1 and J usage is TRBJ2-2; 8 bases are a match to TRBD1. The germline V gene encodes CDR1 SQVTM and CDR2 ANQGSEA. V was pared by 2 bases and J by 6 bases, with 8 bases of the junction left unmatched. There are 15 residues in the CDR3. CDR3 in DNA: TGCAGCGTTGAAATTACTGCAGGGGGCCCCGGGGAGCTGTTTTTT. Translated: CSVEITAGGPGELFF.

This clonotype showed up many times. The CDR3 region has the DNA TGTGCCAGCTCACCACGAAAGGAAAGGGTGAACGAGCAGTACTTC. Encoded protein: CASSPRKERVNEQYF. The J gene is TRBJ2-7, the V gene TRBV18, with D unclear. Germline CDR1 is KGHSH and CDR2 is LQKENI. V lost 1 base, J lost 5 bases, and 15 bases lay in between. The CDR3 runs to 15 residues. Looking up the rest from reference TRBV18 and TRBJ2-7 gives the full variable domain: NAGVMQNPRHLVRRRGQEARLRCSPMKGHSHVYWYRQLPEEGLKFMVYLQKENIIDESGMPKERFSAEFPKEGPSILRIQQVVRGDSAAYFCASSPRKERVNEQYFGPGTRLTVT.

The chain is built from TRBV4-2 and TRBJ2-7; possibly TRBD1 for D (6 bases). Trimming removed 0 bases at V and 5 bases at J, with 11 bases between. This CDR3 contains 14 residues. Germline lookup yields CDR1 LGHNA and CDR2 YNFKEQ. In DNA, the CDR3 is TGTGCCAGCAGCCAAGAAACAGGGTCTCACGAGCAGTACTTC. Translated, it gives CASSQETGSHEQYF.

Here the CDR3 reads CASRLGVRGESYGYTF. The CDR3 coding sequence is TGTGCCAGCAGACTCGGGGTTAGGGGGGAGAGCTATGGCTACACCTTC. V usage is TRBV7-9 and J usage is TRBJ1-2; D might be TRBD1 (6 bases). The CDR3 length is 16 residues. The germline CDR1 and CDR2 sequences are SEHNR and FQNEAQ (reference sequence). Trimming left V 6 bases short and J 4 bases short, with 21 bases between.

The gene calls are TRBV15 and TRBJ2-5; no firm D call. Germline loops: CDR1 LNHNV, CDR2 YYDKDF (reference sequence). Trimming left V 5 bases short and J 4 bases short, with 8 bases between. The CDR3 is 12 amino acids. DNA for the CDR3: TGTGCCACCAGCTCCCGGACAGAGACCCAGTACTTC. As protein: CATSSRTETQYF.

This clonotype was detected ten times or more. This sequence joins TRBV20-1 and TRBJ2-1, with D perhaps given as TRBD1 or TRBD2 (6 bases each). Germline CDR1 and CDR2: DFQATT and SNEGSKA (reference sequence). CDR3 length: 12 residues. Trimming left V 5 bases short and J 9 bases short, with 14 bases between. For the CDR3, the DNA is TGCAGTGCTGGGGGGCGAACCGGTGAGCAGTTCTTC. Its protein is CSAGGRTGEQFF.

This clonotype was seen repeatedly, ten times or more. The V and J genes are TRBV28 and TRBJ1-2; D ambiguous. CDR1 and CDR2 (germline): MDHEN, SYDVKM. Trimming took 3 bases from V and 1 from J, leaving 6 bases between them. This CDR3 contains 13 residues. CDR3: CASSFSFNYGYTF. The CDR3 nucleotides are TGTGCCAGCAGTTTTAGTTTTAACTATGGCTACACCTTC.

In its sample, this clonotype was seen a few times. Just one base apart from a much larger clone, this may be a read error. The CDR3 DNA follows: TGTGCCAGCAGTGTCTTTGGAAACCCCATATATTTT. As protein: CASSVFGNPIYF. The rearrangement links TRBV6-1 to TRBJ1-3; D gene ambiguous. The CDR3 contains 12 residues. Germline V gene data show CDR1 as MNHNS and CDR2 as SASEGT.

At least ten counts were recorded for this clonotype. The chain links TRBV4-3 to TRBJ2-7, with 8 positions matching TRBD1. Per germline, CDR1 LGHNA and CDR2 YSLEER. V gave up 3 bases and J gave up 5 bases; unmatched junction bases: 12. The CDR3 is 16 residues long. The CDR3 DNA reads TGCGCCAGCAGCCAGGGCTTCGGGACAGGCCGGCACGAGCAGTACTTC. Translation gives CASSQGFGTGRHEQYF.

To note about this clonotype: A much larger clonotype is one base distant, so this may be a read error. Written as DNA, the CDR3 is TGTGCCTGGAGGGACAAGGCGGGTAATGAAAAACTGTTTTTT. Protein product: CAWRDKAGNEKLFF. This chain joins TRBV30 and TRBJ1-4; the D gene is possibly TRBD1 (5 bases). Trimming took 3 bases from V and 4 from J, leaving 12 bases between them. CDR3 length: 14 residues. Germline assignment: CDR1 GTSNPN and CDR2 SVGIG (reference sequence).

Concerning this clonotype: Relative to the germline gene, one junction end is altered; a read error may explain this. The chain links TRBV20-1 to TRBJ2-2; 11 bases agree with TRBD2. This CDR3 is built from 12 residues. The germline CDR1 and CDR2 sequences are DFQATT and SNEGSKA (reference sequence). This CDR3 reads CSVLPLAGEPFF. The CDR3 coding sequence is TGCAGTGTCCTACCACTAGCGGGGGAGCCGTTTTTT.

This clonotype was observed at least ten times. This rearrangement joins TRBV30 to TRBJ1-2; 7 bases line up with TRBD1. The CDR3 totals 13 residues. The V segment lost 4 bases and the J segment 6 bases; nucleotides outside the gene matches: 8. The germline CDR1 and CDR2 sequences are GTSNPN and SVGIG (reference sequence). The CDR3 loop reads CAWTPGTVNGYTF. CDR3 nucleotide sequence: TGTGCCTGGACCCCGGGGACAGTCAATGGCTACACCTTC. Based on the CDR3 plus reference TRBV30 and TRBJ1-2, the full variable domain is SQTIHQWPATLVQPVGSPLSLECTVEGTSNPNLYWYRQAAGRGLQLLFYSVGIGQISSEVPQNLSASRPQDRQFILSSKKLLLSDSGFYLCAWTPGTVNGYTFGSGTRLTVV.

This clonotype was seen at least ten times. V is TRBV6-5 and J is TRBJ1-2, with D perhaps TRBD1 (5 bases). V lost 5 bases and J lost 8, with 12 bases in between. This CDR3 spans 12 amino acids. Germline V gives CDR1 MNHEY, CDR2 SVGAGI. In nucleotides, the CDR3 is TGTGCCAGCAGTCCCCGGGGGGACGGCTACACCTTC. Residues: CASSPRGDGYTF.

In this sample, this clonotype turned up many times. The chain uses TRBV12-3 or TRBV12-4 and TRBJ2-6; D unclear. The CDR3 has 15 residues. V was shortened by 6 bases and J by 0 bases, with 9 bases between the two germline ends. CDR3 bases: TGTGCCAGCAGCCCCTCGAGCTCTGGGGCCAACGTCCTGACTTTC. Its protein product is CASSPSSSGANVLTF.

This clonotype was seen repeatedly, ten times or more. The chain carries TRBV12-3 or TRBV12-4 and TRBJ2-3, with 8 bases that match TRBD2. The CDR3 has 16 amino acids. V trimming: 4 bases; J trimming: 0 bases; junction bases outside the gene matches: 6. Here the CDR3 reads CASSYLAGISTDTQYF. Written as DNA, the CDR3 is TGTGCCAGCAGTTACTTAGCGGGGATTAGCACAGATACGCAGTATTTT.

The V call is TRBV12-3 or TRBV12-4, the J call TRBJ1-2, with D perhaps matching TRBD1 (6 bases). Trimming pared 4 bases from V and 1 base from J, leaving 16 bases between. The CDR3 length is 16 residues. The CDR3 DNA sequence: TGTGCCAGCAGTTCTCTGGGGGCAGGATTTAACTATGGCTACACCTTC. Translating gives CASSSLGAGFNYGYTF.